This section outlines one T cell receptor (beta chain) sequence together with its context. Its specificity is unknown. The data derive from a study of CD8 T cells in Susac syndrome. Study context: Patients with Susac syndrome were, at the time of blood collection, therapy-naive, maintained on corticosteroids, or maintained on intravenous immunoglobulin alone.

Study results and caveats: The study conceded that its TCR sequencing and HLA analysis involved relatively few individuals.

It was negative isolation that provided the CD8+ and CD4+ T cells, whereas TEMRA cells were enriched by FACS. There are 14 residues in the CDR3. Trimming at V came to 4 bases and at J to 8 bases, leaving 8 bases not matched to a gene. It was with random hexamers that roughly 0.45 to 1 ug RNA was reverse transcribed. TCRdb processed the immunoSEQ multiplex PCR reads anew with MiXCR; each CDR3 protein has one entry. This table has around 110,000 distinct CDR3 sequences, roughly 94% appearing once. This chain joins TRBV12-3 or TRBV12-4 and TRBJ1-2; 9 positions match TRBD1. The TCR originated in a human donor with Susac syndrome. The specimen was CD8+ T cells from PBMCs. The CDR3 loop reads CASSSRGQGVGYTF. DNA of the CDR3: TGTGCCAGCAGTTCGAGGGGACAGGGTGTCGGCTACACCTTC.